Listed below are T cell receptor beta chains from one sample, sequenced in a study of control samples from healthy donors and cancer patients. Libraries were prepared by immunoSEQ multiplex PCR; TCRdb keeps only in-frame clonotypes and omits some of them. The table records around 200,000 clones, roughly nine tenths of them present only once. The sequenced material came from blood. These receptors came from a woman between 25 and 40 years old in good health. Both conserved end residues are part of each CDR3. D genes are given only for firm matches. Part of the rows lack a size; the others show once, few, many or a class for expanded clones.

abundance	j_gene	v_gene	d_gene	CDR3aa	CDR3nt
once	TRBJ1-2	TRBV20-1	NA	CSASYRNYGYTF	TGCAGTGCTAGTTACAGAAACTATGGCTACACCTTC
NA	TRBJ1-5	TRBV6-6	NA	CASSRTENQPQHF	TGTGCCAGCAGCCGGACAGAGAATCAGCCCCAGCATTTT
once	TRBJ2-7	TRBV2	TRBD2	CASSEEGLAGGTYEQYF	TGTGCCAGCAGTGAAGAGGGACTAGCGGGGGGTACCTACGAGCAGTACTTC
few	TRBJ2-1	TRBV6-4	TRBD2	CASSDSAGAGNEQFF	TGTGCCAGCAGTGACTCGGCGGGAGCAGGGAATGAGCAGTTCTTC
NA	TRBJ1-3	TRBV29-1	NA	CSVEAGSGNTIYF	TGCAGCGTTGAAGCGGGCTCTGGAAACACCATATATTTT
NA	TRBJ2-7	TRBV12-3/TRBV12-4	TRBD1	CASSGTGGYEQYF	TGTGCCAGCAGTGGGACAGGGGGCTACGAGCAGTACTTC
NA	TRBJ1-2	TRBV6-5	NA	CASSYSPGGYGYTF	TGTGCCAGCAGTTACTCCCCAGGCGGCTATGGCTACACCTTC
NA	TRBJ1-3	TRBV2	NA	CASSEDIRGNTIYF	TGTGCCAGCAGTGAAGACATTCGTGGAAACACCATATATTTT
NA	TRBJ2-7	TRBV9	NA	CASSVGQGPYEQYF	TGTGCCAGCAGCGTAGGTCAGGGCCCCTACGAGCAGTACTTC
NA	TRBJ1-5	TRBV29-1	NA	CSVEVGGGQPQHF	TGCAGCGTTGAAGTGGGGGGGGGTCAGCCCCAGCATTTT
NA	TRBJ1-1	TRBV4-1	NA	CASSQLHLNTEAFF	TGCGCCAGCAGCCAACTACATCTGAACACTGAAGCTTTCTTT
few	TRBJ1-2	TRBV2	NA	CASSEEGYYGYTF	TGTGCCAGCAGTGAAGAGGGGTACTATGGCTACACCTTC
NA	TRBJ2-3	TRBV28	TRBD2	CASSLTGLAVTDTQYF	TGTGCCAGCAGTTTGACGGGACTAGCGGTTACAGATACGCAGTATTTT
few	TRBJ2-7	TRBV6-6	TRBD1	CASGDTGTGIYEQYF	TGTGCCAGCGGCGACACCGGGACAGGCATCTACGAGCAGTACTTC
NA	TRBJ2-1	TRBV6-4	NA	CASSESGADYNEQFF	TGTGCCAGCAGTGAATCGGGGGCCGACTACAATGAGCAGTTCTTC
NA	TRBJ1-5	TRBV18	TRBD1	CASSPNRGQGQPQHF	TGTGCCAGCTCACCCAACAGGGGGCAGGGTCAGCCCCAGCATTTT
NA	TRBJ2-1	TRBV13	TRBD1	CASPGTGLYNEQFF	TGTGCCAGCCCCGGGACAGGGTTGTACAATGAGCAGTTCTTC
NA	TRBJ2-1	TRBV30	NA	CAWSVQRPTNGLIGEQFF	TGTGCCTGGAGTGTACAAAGACCCACCAACGGTTTGATCGGTGAGCAGTTCTTC
NA	TRBJ2-6	TRBV19	NA	CASSSRGASGANVLTF	TGTGCCAGTAGTAGTAGAGGGGCCTCTGGGGCCAACGTCCTGACTTTC
NA	TRBJ2-1	TRBV4-1	NA	CASSQGTGLVYNEQFF	TGCGCCAGCAGCCAAGGGACGGGGCTGGTATACAATGAGCAGTTCTTC
NA	TRBJ1-6	TRBV6-5	NA	CASSPGHFNSPLHF	TGTGCCAGCAGTCCGGGACACTTTAATTCACCCCTCCACTTT
NA	TRBJ2-1	TRBV5-6	TRBD1	CASSFGYRGDEQFF	TGTGCCAGCAGCTTCGGTTACAGGGGGGATGAGCAGTTCTTC
NA	TRBJ1-3	TRBV3-1/TRBV3-2	NA	CASSQRGSGNTIYF	TGTGCCAGCAGCCAAAGGGGATCTGGAAACACCATATATTTT
NA	TRBJ1-1	TRBV14	NA	CASSQDLTGSRTEAFF	TGTGCCAGCAGCCAAGATTTAACAGGGTCGAGGACTGAAGCTTTCTTT
NA	TRBJ1-5	TRBV7-9	NA	CASSLGGQGGSGNQPQHF	TGTGCCAGCAGCTTAGGGGGGCAGGGAGGTTCTGGAAATCAGCCCCAGCATTTT
NA	TRBJ1-2	TRBV6-5	NA	CASSRDIDYGYTF	TGTGCCAGCAGCCGGGACATCGACTATGGCTACACCTTC
NA	TRBJ2-7	TRBV19	NA	CASSPRDGSEQYF	TGTGCCAGTAGTCCCCGGGACGGTTCCGAGCAGTACTTC
NA	TRBJ2-1	TRBV11-3	NA	CASSPRSYNEQFF	TGTGCCAGCAGCCCCCGATCCTACAATGAGCAGTTCTTC